This is a list of T cell receptor beta chains from one sample in a study of CD4 T cells in relation to SARS-CoV-2 and coronaviruses. Assay used: immunoSEQ multiplex PCR; TCRdb lists only in-frame clones, some missing. Among 15,000 to 20,000 clones, about 72% were seen once, and the ten largest hold around 20%. No antigen has been assigned to these receptors. The material sequenced was CD4+ T cells from PBMCs, cultured in vitro. The receptors here all came from a human donor in good health. CDR3s include the opening cysteine and the closing phenylalanine or tryptophan. The D gene is left open where the match is weak. Clone size is not always given. Where it is, it says once, few, many or a class for expanded clones.

>TRBD1|TRBV24-1|TRBJ2-2|-
TGTGCCACCAGTGATCGAGGGCGGGACAGGGATAAGGGCGGGGAGCTGTTTTTT
CATSDRGRDRDKGGELFF
>TRBD1|TRBV4-2|TRBJ1-5|few
TGTGCCAGCAGCCAAGAACACGCAGTCCCGGGACAGGGAAGATTCAATCAGCCCCAGCATTTT
CASSQEHAVPGQGRFNQPQHF
>-|TRBV21-1|TRBJ2-2|-
TGTGCCAGCAGCAAAGCTGGTAGCGGGCCTTCGAGCACCGGGGAGCTGTTTTTT
CASSKAGSGPSSTGELFF
>-|TRBV27|TRBJ1-5|-
TGTGCCAGCAGTTTATCTTGGGCTCAGCCCCAGCATTTT
CASSLSWAQPQHF
>-|TRBV3-1/TRBV3-2|TRBJ2-7|once
TGTGCCAGCAGCCTACTCCGGGACGGTACCTACGAGCAGTACTTC
CASSLLRDGTYEQYF
>-|TRBV5-1|TRBJ2-7|few
TGCGCCAGCAGCTTGGCCAGGCCGGGCGACGAGCAGTACTTC
CASSLARPGDEQYF
>-|TRBV4-1|TRBJ1-2|once
TGCGCCAGCAGCCAAATCCGGGCACGCCCTAAGGATGGCTACACCTTC
CASSQIRARPKDGYTF
>TRBD2|TRBV5-1|TRBJ2-2|-
TGCGCCAGCACCCAAACCAATAGCGGGGCCGGGGAGCTGTTTTTT
CASTQTNSGAGELFF
>TRBD2|TRBV27|TRBJ2-7|-
TGTGCCAGCAGTTCCGTTTCTAGCGGGAGCAGGGTCTACGAGCAGTACTTC
CASSSVSSGSRVYEQYF
>-|TRBV3-1/TRBV3-2|TRBJ2-7|-
TGTGCCAGCAGCCAAGGACGCCCGACCTACGAGCAGTACTTC
CASSQGRPTYEQYF
>-|TRBV7-9|TRBJ2-1|-
TGTGCCAGCAGCCCCCGGGGGAGAGACCATGAGCAGTTCTTC
CASSPRGRDHEQFF
>-|TRBV7-3|TRBJ2-3|few
TGTGCCAGCAGCTTACGATCCTCTCCAGATACGCAGTATTTT
CASSLRSSPDTQYF
>TRBD1|TRBV30|TRBJ1-3|-
TGTGCCTGGGGCAGGGGGCGTCGAGACACCATATATTTT
CAWGRGRRDTIYF
>-|TRBV24-1|TRBJ1-1|-
TGTGCCACCAGTTCCGGGACACTGAACACTGAAGCTTTCTTT
CATSSGTLNTEAFF
>-|TRBV9|TRBJ2-7|-
TGTGCCAGCAGCGTACGACATGGGGGTCAGCAGTACTTC
CASSVRHGGQQYF
>-|TRBV27|TRBJ2-3|large
TGTGCCAGCAGGCCCCCTGGGGATACGCAGTATTTT
CASRPPGDTQYF
>TRBD2|TRBV5-1|TRBJ2-3|-
TGCGCCAGCACGGGGACTAGCGGGAAGGTAGATACGCAGTATTTT
CASTGTSGKVDTQYF
>-|TRBV7-3|TRBJ2-5|-
TGTGCCAGCAGCTTACATGGTCAATACCAAGAGACCCAGTACTTC
CASSLHGQYQETQYF
>TRBD1|TRBV5-6|TRBJ2-2|-
TGTGCCAGCAGCCCGACAGGGTACACCGGGGAGCTGTTTTTT
CASSPTGYTGELFF
>TRBD1|TRBV18|TRBJ1-1|-
TGTGCCAGCTCACGCGGACAGGGGGCAATAACTGAAGCTTTCTTT
CASSRGQGAITEAFF
>-|TRBV11-2|TRBJ2-3|once
TGTGCCAGCAGCTTCTCACTAGGAGCGGATACGCAGTATTTT
CASSFSLGADTQYF
>-|TRBV12-5|TRBJ1-1|-
TGTGCTAGTGGTTTGCCCTACAGCGCCGCTTTCTTT
CASGLPYSAAFF
>TRBD2|TRBV4-2|TRBJ2-1|-
TGTGCCAGCAGCCAAGATACTAGCGGGAGATCAAATGAGCAGTTCTTC
CASSQDTSGRSNEQFF
>-|TRBV5-1|TRBJ1-1|-
TGCGCCAGCAGCGACCGGGACATGAACACTGAAGCTTTCTTT
CASSDRDMNTEAFF
>-|TRBV27|TRBJ2-1|-
TGTGCCAGCAGACCGGGACCCAACTCGGATGAGCAGTTCTTC
CASRPGPNSDEQFF
>-|TRBV27|TRBJ1-1|-
TGTGCCAGCAGTTCCAGCTCCAACACTGAAGCTTTCTTT
CASSSSSNTEAFF
>-|TRBV5-3|TRBJ1-6|-
TGTGCCAGAAGCTTGGGTAAGAGGTTAGTTGGATCACCCCTCCACTTT
CARSLGKRLVGSPLHF
>-|TRBV19|TRBJ2-7|few
TGTGCCAGTAGTATCTCAACGGAAACCTACGAGCAGTACTTC
CASSISTETYEQYF
>-|TRBV19|TRBJ1-6|-
TGTGCCAGTAGTATCATTGGGGTAGGCAATTCACCCCTCCACTTT
CASSIIGVGNSPLHF
>TRBD2|TRBV27|TRBJ2-7|-
TGTGCCAGCAGTACGACCCTTCCCAGGGGCGGGGGGACCTACGAGCAGTACTTC
CASSTTLPRGGGTYEQYF
>TRBD1|TRBV19|TRBJ2-5|-
TGTGCCAGTAGTACCAGACAGGGGAGAGAGACCCAGTACTTC
CASSTRQGRETQYF
>TRBD1|TRBV19|TRBJ1-2|-
TGTGCCAGTAGTACCACAGGGGGCGCTTACTATGGCTACACCTTC
CASSTTGGAYYGYTF
>-|TRBV28|TRBJ2-5|-
TGTGCCAGCAGTTTACCGCTCGGTCGTGAGACCCAGTACTTC
CASSLPLGRETQYF
>-|TRBV3-1/TRBV3-2|TRBJ2-7|medium-sized
TGTGCCAGCAGCCAGCGGTCCCCCGGGGAGCAGTACTTC
CASSQRSPGEQYF
>-|TRBV19|TRBJ2-1|-
TGTGCCAGTAGTATCAGTAGCGGCACAGGGGAGCAGTTCTTC
CASSISSGTGEQFF
>-|TRBV14|TRBJ1-1|once
TGTGCCAGCAGCCAAGCGTGGGGTACTGAAGCTTTCTTT
CASSQAWGTEAFF
>TRBD1|TRBV29-1|TRBJ2-1|-
TGCAGCGGCTACGGGACAGGGGAGTCAGGGGGGGAGCAGTTCTTC
CSGYGTGESGGEQFF
>TRBD1|TRBV6-5|TRBJ2-2|few
TGTGCCAGCAGGATGGACAGGGTTGGGGCCGGGGAGCTGTTTTTT
CASRMDRVGAGELFF
>TRBD1|TRBV27|TRBJ2-4|-
TGTGCCAGCAGTTCAAGGACAGGGGCGGACATTCAGTACTTC
CASSSRTGADIQYF
>TRBD2|TRBV29-1|TRBJ2-7|-
TGCAGCGTCGGGAGGGGGAGGACCTACGAGCAGTACTTC
CSVGRGRTYEQYF
>-|TRBV5-1|TRBJ2-3|-
TGCGCCAGCAGCTTGGAATCCAGGGTCAGAGATACGCAGTATTTT
CASSLESRVRDTQYF
>-|TRBV6-5|TRBJ1-1|-
TGTGCCAGCAGTTACTCGGGAGGGGACGGCACTGAAGCTTTCTTT
CASSYSGGDGTEAFF
>TRBD1|TRBV6-2/TRBV6-3|TRBJ1-4|-
TGTGCCAGCAGTTACTTCGGACAGGGAGAAAACGGGGAAAAACTGTTTTTT
CASSYFGQGENGEKLFF
>-|TRBV5-1|TRBJ2-3|-
TGCGCCAGCAGCTTGGCTCTCACAACAGACACAGATACGCAGTATTTT
CASSLALTTDTDTQYF